This T cell receptor beta chain was observed in a study of blood T cell repertoires in COVID-19 (dated by TCRdb to between 2020 and 2021). About the full investigation: The collaborator samples originated in the United States, Italy and Spain and spanned the acute and convalescent phases of COVID-19. The material from the prospective study consisted of cDNA or gDNA derived from T cells, B-cell-depleted T cells, or PBMCs. Deeply sampled blood TCRbeta repertoires from subjects exposed to, actively infected with, or recovered from COVID-19 were included in the dataset. A freely available public database, intended as a resource for researchers studying the immune response to SARS-CoV-2, is where the repertoires were released. Samples were obtained from the ongoing ImmuneRACE study (first 160 participants) and from 1,254 subjects provided by 6 global collaborators. A de-identified subject ID, COVID-19 status, age in years and sex were almost always included in the sample metadata. Where available, HLA class I and class II types were taken from metadata supplied by the sample provider and were not determined by assay-based typing. The investigation overall reported the following: The amount of clinical and demographic metadata varied by source and participant and was provided uncurated.

The immunoSEQ Assay, a bias-controlled multiplex PCR, was used to amplify TCRbeta CDR3 regions from genomic DNA. In the paper's pipeline: Within the assay, amplification of reference gene primers was used to estimate how many nucleated cells each sample contained. To quantify the absolute abundance of each unique TCRbeta CDR3 rearrangement, sequence reads were collapsed and filtered. Productive Simpson clonality was computed per sample as the square root of Simpson's diversity index over productive rearrangements. In its TCRdb copy, this immuneACCESS table keeps in-frame sequences only and misses some clones. Where compared with another copy, unresolved V genes explain less than half of these, and the others have no known cause. V and J calls plus clone size are reproduced from that table; the DNA served to infer D and trimming. The sample contains around 240,000 clones, about 90% of them found a single time. Jointly, the top ten make up 0.95% to 1.5% of the sample.

Concerning this clone itself: Its cognate antigen has yet to be identified. No qualities accompany the bases; no much larger clone lies one base away.

CDR3 length: 14 amino acids, cysteine to phenylalanine. Only the CDR3 part of the read is kept: 42 bases, read in frame from the first base. According to the germline V gene, CDR1 reads SGHRS and CDR2 reads YFSETQ. Trimming costs V 0 bases and J 5 bases, and their ends lie 8 bases apart. In the prospective study, participants were roughly 18 to 100 years old, resided in about 25 geographic areas of the United States, and were enrolled through a virtual design. In the prospective study, cohorts were assigned on the basis of participant-reported clinical history obtained from a screening survey and a study questionnaire. Each participant in the prospective study had whole blood, serum and a nasopharyngeal or oropharyngeal swab collected by mobile phlebotomists. Prospective study participants could optionally give additional blood draws and questionnaires over an approximately 2-month period. Prospective study blood samples were shipped either frozen or at room temperature before DNA extraction.

Sequencing was done on a sample of PBMCs or T cells enriched from blood (not recorded which). This TCR was sampled from a human donor in a cohort exposed to, infected with or recovered from COVID-19 (not recorded which). The donor label of this sample is uncertain. The rearranged segments are TRBV5-1 and TRBJ1-4; the D gene is possibly TRBD1, with 5 bases matching. At the DNA level, the sequence is TGCGCCAGCAGCTTGGGACAGAGAAATGAAAAACTGTTTTTT. Translated, it reads CASSLGQRNEKLFF.